This TCR beta chain emerged from a study of blood T cell repertoires in COVID-19. Study-wide background: Acute and convalescent COVID-19 samples came from the United States, Italy and Spain. Sources were T cells, B-cell-depleted T cells, or PBMCs; the material itself was cDNA or gDNA.

V was clipped by 2 bases and J by 9 bases, with 8 bases between them. The CDR3 runs to 12 residues. Germline V gene lookup returns CDR1 GTSNPN and CDR2 SVGIG (reference sequence). In the authors' methods: Amplification of reference gene primers provided the estimated nucleated cell counts. Repertoires were generated with immunoSEQ multiplex PCR, while TCRdb's copy carries only in-frame clones and drops some. For V, J and clone size, that table is used; D and trimming come from the DNA. The table lists roughly 150,000 clones, around 89% of them singletons. This clone was observed a few times. Specimen: peripheral blood. The chain couples TRBV30 to TRBJ1-6; D not certain. This clonotype originated in a human donor in a cohort sampled during active COVID-19. The chain's CDR3 is CAWSPRGSPLHF. CDR3 DNA sequence: TGTGCCTGGAGTCCTCGGGGTTCACCCCTCCACTTT. Full variable domain (rest looked up from reference TRBV30 and TRBJ1-6): SQTIHQWPATLVQPVGSPLSLECTVEGTSNPNLYWYRQAAGRGLQLLFYSVGIGQISSEVPQNLSASRPQDRQFILSSKKLLLSDSGFYLCAWSPRGSPLHFGNGTRLTVT.